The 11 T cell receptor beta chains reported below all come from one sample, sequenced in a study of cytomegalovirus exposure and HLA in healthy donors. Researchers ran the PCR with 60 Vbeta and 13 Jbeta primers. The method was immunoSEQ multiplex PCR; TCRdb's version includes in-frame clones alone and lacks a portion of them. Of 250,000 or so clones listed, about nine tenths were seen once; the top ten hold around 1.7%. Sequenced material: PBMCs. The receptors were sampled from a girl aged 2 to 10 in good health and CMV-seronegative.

Written as DNA, the CDR3 is TGTGCCAGCAGCTTCGTGGGGGGGCGATCCTACGAGCAGTACTTC. It encodes CASSFVGGRSYEQYF. The chain is built from TRBV7-2 and TRBJ2-7; weak D call: TRBD2 (7 bases). The V gene lost 3 bases and the J gene lost 1 base, with 13 bases spanning the gap. The germline gives CDR1 SGHTA, CDR2 FQGNSA. The CDR3 has 15 residues.

The CDR3 coding sequence is TGTGCCAGCAGCTTGGTAGGGCTAGCGGGAGGGCCGATTGAAGAGACCCAGTACTTC. Translating gives CASSLVGLAGGPIEETQYF. The genes are TRBV5-4 and TRBJ2-5, with 12 positions matching TRBD2. This CDR3 has 19 residues. Germline-derived CDR1 and CDR2 are SGHNT and YYREEE (reference sequence). V lost 0 bases to trimming and J lost 3 bases; unmatched junction nucleotides: 12.

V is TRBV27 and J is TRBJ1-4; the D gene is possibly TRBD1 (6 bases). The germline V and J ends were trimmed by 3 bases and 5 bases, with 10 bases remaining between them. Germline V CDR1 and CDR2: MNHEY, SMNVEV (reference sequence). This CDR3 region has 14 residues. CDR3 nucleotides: TGTGCCAGCAGTTTGTACCAGGGGAATGAAAAACTGTTTTTT. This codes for CASSLYQGNEKLFF.

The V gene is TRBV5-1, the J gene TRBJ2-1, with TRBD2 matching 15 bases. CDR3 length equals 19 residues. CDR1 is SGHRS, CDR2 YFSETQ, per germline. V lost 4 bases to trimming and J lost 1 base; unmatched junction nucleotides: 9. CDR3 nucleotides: TGCGCCAGCAGCCCAGGACTAGCGGGGGGGCCAGCATCCTACAATGAGCAGTTCTTC. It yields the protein CASSPGLAGGPASYNEQFF.

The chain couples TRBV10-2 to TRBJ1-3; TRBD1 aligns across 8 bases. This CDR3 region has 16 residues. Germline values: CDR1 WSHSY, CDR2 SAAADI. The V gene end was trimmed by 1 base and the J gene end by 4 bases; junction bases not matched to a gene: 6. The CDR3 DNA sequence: TGCGCCAGCAGTGAGTGGACAGGGTTTGAAGGAAACACCATATATTTT. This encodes CASSEWTGFEGNTIYF.

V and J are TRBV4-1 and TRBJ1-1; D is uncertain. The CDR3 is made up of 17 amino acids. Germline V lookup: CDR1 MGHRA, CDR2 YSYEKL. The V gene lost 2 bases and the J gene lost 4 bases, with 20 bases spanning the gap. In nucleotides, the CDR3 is TGCGCCAGCAGCCAACCGAGGGCAACCGGGTCCCTCACTGAAGCTTTCTTT. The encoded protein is CASSQPRATGSLTEAFF.

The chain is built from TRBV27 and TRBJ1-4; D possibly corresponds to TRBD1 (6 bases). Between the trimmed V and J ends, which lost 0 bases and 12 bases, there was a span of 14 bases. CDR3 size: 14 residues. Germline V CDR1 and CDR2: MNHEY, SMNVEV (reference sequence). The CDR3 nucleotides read TGTGCCAGCAGTTTATCGGGGGCGGCTTTGGAACTGTTTTTT. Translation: CASSLSGAALELFF.

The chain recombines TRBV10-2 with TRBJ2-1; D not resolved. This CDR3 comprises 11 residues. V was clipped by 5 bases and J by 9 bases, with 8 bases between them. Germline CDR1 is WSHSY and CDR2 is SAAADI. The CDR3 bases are TGCGCCAGCAGTTATAGTGCTGAGCAGTTCTTC. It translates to CASSYSAEQFF.

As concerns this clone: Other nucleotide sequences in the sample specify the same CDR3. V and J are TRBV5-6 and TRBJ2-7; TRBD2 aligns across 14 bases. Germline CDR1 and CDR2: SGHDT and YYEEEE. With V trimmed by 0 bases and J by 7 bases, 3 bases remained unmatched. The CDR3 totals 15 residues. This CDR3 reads CASSLEGLAGAEQYF. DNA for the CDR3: TGTGCCAGCAGCTTGGAGGGACTAGCGGGAGCAGAGCAGTACTTC.

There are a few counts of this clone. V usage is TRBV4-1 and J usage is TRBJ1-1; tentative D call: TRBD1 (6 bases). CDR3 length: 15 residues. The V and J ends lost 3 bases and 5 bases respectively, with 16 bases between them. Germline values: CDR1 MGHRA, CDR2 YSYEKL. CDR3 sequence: CASSHNRGKGTEAFF. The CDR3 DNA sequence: TGCGCCAGCAGCCACAATAGGGGGAAAGGGACTGAAGCTTTCTTT.

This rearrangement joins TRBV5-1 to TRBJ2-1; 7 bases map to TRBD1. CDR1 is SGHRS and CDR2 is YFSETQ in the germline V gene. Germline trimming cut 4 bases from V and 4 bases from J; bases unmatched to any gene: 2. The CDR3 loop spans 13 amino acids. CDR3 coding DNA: TGCGCCAGCAGCCCAGGGGGTTACAATGAGCAGTTCTTC. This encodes CASSPGGYNEQFF.